The following is a T cell receptor beta chain sequence with its context. The target antigen is unknown. This sample is drawn from a study of OX40 agonist ivuxolimab in advanced cancers. Background on the study: Dosing consisted of intravenous ivuxolimab at 0.01 to 10 mg/kg every 2 weeks. Those treated in dose escalation had hepatocellular carcinoma, melanoma, renal cell cancer or head and neck cancer. General study results and limits: Individuals who were partial responders at 0.1-3.0 mg/kg had clonal expansion that ranked among the lowest.

The data were produced by immunoSEQ multiplex PCR, yet TCRdb's version contains in-frame clones alone and is incomplete. The table records over 30,000 clones, around 90% of them present only once. The CDR3 length is 14 residues. Trimming removed 4 bases from V and 1 base from J; junction bases left unmatched: 3. Per the germline V gene, CDR1 is LNHDA and CDR2 is SQIVND (reference sequence). This receptor was obtained from an adult with an advanced solid tumor such as melanoma, head and neck, liver or kidney cancer. Source: CD4+ or CD8+ T cells sorted from blood, taken in a trial of the OX40 agonist ivuxolimab. This chain uses TRBV19 with TRBJ1-1, with TRBD1 matching 7 bases. As DNA, the CDR3 is TGTGCCAGTAGTACGGGACAGAAGAACACTGAAGCTTTCTTT. Translation gives CASSTGQKNTEAFF. Variable domain in full (rest from reference TRBV19 and TRBJ1-1): DGGITQSPKYLFRKEGQNVTLSCEQNLNHDAMYWYRQDPGQGLRLIYYSQIVNDFQKGDIAEGYSVSREKKESFPLTVTSAQKNPTAFYLCASSTGQKNTEAFFGQGTRLTVV.